This note documents a single T cell receptor (beta chain) sequence. The sample belongs to a study of regulatory T cells in long-lasting Graves disease. The germline gives CDR1 SGHAT, CDR2 FQDESV (reference sequence). Trimming removed 1 base at V and 4 bases at J, with 10 bases between. CDR3 length equals 14 residues. Arm-PCR of CDR3 regions and iRepertoire HTBI primers were the basis on which TCR beta libraries were built. Using its own MiXCR run on the multiplex PCR reads, TCRdb lists one record per CDR3 protein. Among about 560,000 distinct CDR3 sequences listed, around 16% were seen once. Time point: newly diagnosed GD, antithyroid drugs for less than 3 months. RNA extracted from PBMCs served as the sequencing template. These data also featured in a second study, about T cells in Graves' hyperthyroidism and ophthalmopathy.

Sequences were derived from peripheral blood mononuclear cells (PBMCs), sampled at new diagnosis, from a patient treated with antithyroid drugs. The chain uses TRBV11-1 and TRBJ1-1; unclear D gene. The clonotype was recovered from a man aged 18 to 35 with Graves disease. DNA of the CDR3: TGTGCCAGCAGCTTAGGGGTCCGAGGCACTGAAGCTTTCTTT. Translation gives CASSLGVRGTEAFF.